Below are 23 T cell receptor beta chains sequenced from a single sample in a study of naive and memory T cell subsets. Both TRBC1 and TRBC2 were covered by a beta constant-region primer of two equimolar oligonucleotides. Four rounds of PCR amplified the ligated cDNA using nested alpha and beta constant-region primers plus SP2. MiXCR was run by TCRdb on the UMI-ligation and nested PCR reads, yielding one entry per CDR3 protein. The sample shows some 80,000 distinct CDR3 sequences, around 9% of them seen only once. Material for sequencing was naive CD8+ T cells from blood. These receptors all come from a human donor in good health.

This chain joins TRBV15 and TRBJ2-1; 7 bases line up with TRBD2. The V segment lost 9 bases and the J segment 4 bases; nucleotides outside the gene matches: 12. CDR1 and CDR2 from the germline V gene are LNHNV and YYDKDF (reference sequence). CDR3 length: 15 residues. CDR3 loop: CATTGLAEVYNEQFF. The DNA for the CDR3 is TGTGCCACGACGGGTCTAGCGGAGGTTTACAATGAGCAGTTCTTC.

This rearrangement joins TRBV7-9 to TRBJ2-1; maybe TRBD2 (5 bases). Germline assignment: CDR1 SEHNR and CDR2 FQNEAQ (reference sequence). The CDR3 loop spans 15 amino acids. V was shortened by 5 bases and J by 6 bases, with 17 bases between the two germline ends. CDR3 coding DNA: TGTGCCAGCAGCCCATTCCGAGGGAGTACCAATGAGCAGTTCTTC. It codes for CASSPFRGSTNEQFF. Full variable domain (missing parts from reference TRBV7-9 and TRBJ2-1): DTGVSQNPRHKITKRGQNVTFRCDPISEHNRLYWYRQTLGQGPEFLTYFQNEAQLEKSRLLSDRFSAERPKGSFSTLEIQRTEQGDSAMYLCASSPFRGSTNEQFFGPGTRLTVL.

The genes are TRBV5-4 and TRBJ2-6; 7 nucleotides agree with TRBD2. Trimming at V came to 3 bases and at J to 4 bases, leaving 16 bases not matched to a gene. CDR3 size: 19 residues. Germline lookup yields CDR1 SGHNT and CDR2 YYREEE (reference sequence). CDR3 residues: CASSSDRDYNPRGANVLTF. The CDR3 DNA reads TGTGCCAGCAGCTCGGACCGGGACTATAACCCTAGAGGGGCCAACGTCCTGACTTTC. The full variable domain, its missing parts supplied by reference TRBV5-4 and TRBJ2-6, is ETGVTQSPTHLIKTRGQQVTLRCSSQSGHNTVSWYQQALGQGPQFIFQYYREEENGRGNFPPRFSGLQFPNYSSELNVNALELDDSALYLCASSSDRDYNPRGANVLTFGAGSRLTVL.

The genes are TRBV7-3 and TRBJ2-2; 8 bases map to TRBD1. V shed 4 bases, J shed 6 bases, and the junction held 7 bases outside the gene matches. Germline values: CDR1 SGHTA, CDR2 FQGTGA. The CDR3 has 15 residues. The CDR3 protein is CASSSLGQGPGELFF. The CDR3 DNA reads as TGTGCCAGCAGCTCGTTAGGACAGGGCCCCGGGGAGCTGTTTTTT.

This clonotype has a handful of counts. The chain employs TRBV14 and TRBJ2-1; tentatively, D is TRBD1 (6 bases). CDR1 SGHDN and CDR2 FVKESK come from the germline V gene. Trimming removed 2 bases at V and 7 bases at J, with 12 bases between. The CDR3 is made up of 14 amino acids. This CDR3 reads CASSQRQGSNEQFF. The DNA for the CDR3 is TGTGCCAGCAGCCAACGCCAGGGGTCGAATGAGCAGTTCTTC.

J is TRBJ2-5 and V is TRBV30, with no clear D. The germline V gene encodes CDR1 GTSNPN and CDR2 SVGIG (reference sequence). This CDR3 comprises 14 residues. Trimming removed 1 base from V and 2 bases from J, with 11 bases in between. The CDR3 nucleotides read TGTGCCTGGAGTGACGGACGGAGTCAAGAGACCCAGTACTTC. This encodes CAWSDGRSQETQYF.

The J gene is TRBJ2-3, the V gene TRBV30; no clear D gene. Germline CDR1 is GTSNPN and CDR2 is SVGIG (reference sequence). V was cut by 0 bases and J by 1 base, with 11 bases left in between. The CDR3 runs 15 residues. CDR3 amino acids: CAWSVLSARTDTQYF. The CDR3 nucleotides are TGTGCCTGGAGTGTATTGTCGGCTCGCACAGATACGCAGTATTTT.

This clonotype was counted only a few times. This chain joins TRBV4-1 and TRBJ1-6; 8 bases map to TRBD1. CDR1 MGHRA and CDR2 YSYEKL come from the germline V gene. This CDR3 spans 14 amino acids. The V segment lost 1 base and the J segment 7 bases; nucleotides outside the gene matches: 0. CDR3 region: CASSQAGGNSPLHF. DNA for the CDR3: TGCGCCAGCAGCCAAGCAGGGGGCAATTCACCCCTCCACTTT.

This clonotype occurred many times. The chain has TRBV12-5 and TRBJ2-3; D is uncertain. Trimming removed 2 bases from V and 9 bases from J, with 9 bases in between. Germline CDR1 is LGHNT and CDR2 is FRNRAP. This CDR3 comprises 12 residues. CDR3 sequence: CASGLKSGTQYF. The CDR3 bases are TGTGCTAGTGGTTTGAAGAGTGGGACGCAGTATTTT.

The rearrangement links TRBV12-5 to TRBJ2-1; maybe TRBD2 (6 bases). Germline V gene data show CDR1 as LGHNT and CDR2 as FRNRAP. This CDR3 has 17 amino acids. The V end was cut by 5 bases, the J end by 2 bases, with 19 bases between. CDR3: CASGPNLRGVTYNEQFF. DNA of the CDR3: TGTGCTAGTGGTCCCAACCTCCGCGGGGTAACCTACAATGAGCAGTTCTTC.

This clonotype occurred many times. The V and J genes are TRBV20-1 and TRBJ1-5; TRBD1 is a possible D gene (6 bases). Trimming left V 4 bases short and J 5 bases short, with 18 bases between. Germline CDR1 is DFQATT and CDR2 is SNEGSKA (reference sequence). This CDR3 has 15 amino acids. The DNA of the CDR3 is TGCAGTGCTAAACGGCGGGACACCGGGGATCAGCCCCAGCATTTT. Translation: CSAKRRDTGDQPQHF.

The chain has TRBV30 and TRBJ2-2; D gene uncertain. CDR1 is GTSNPN, CDR2 SVGIG, per germline (reference sequence). V shed 0 bases and J shed 5 bases, with 7 bases lying between them. CDR3 length: 13 amino acids. The CDR3 nucleotides read TGTGCCTGGAGTGTGGTGGATACCGGGGAGCTGTTTTTT. Protein sequence: CAWSVVDTGELFF.

The chain uses TRBV4-1 and TRBJ2-1; no reliable D call. V was shortened by 2 bases and J by 5 bases, with 7 bases between the two germline ends. Germline lookup yields CDR1 MGHRA and CDR2 YSYEKL. The CDR3 consists of 13 residues. CDR3 loop: CASSQIIDNEQFF. The CDR3 bases are TGCGCCAGCAGCCAAATTATAGACAATGAGCAGTTCTTC.

A few counts support this clonotype. The chain employs TRBV18 and TRBJ1-2; TRBD1 matches at 10 bases. Germline V gene data show CDR1 as KGHSH and CDR2 as LQKENI. The CDR3 length is 17 residues. V dropped 3 bases and J dropped 2; count of bases not matched to a gene: 9. This chain's CDR3 is CASSPKGTGDHNYGYTF. CDR3 bases: TGTGCCAGCTCACCTAAAGGGACAGGGGATCACAACTATGGCTACACCTTC.

Ten or more counts support this clonotype. The J gene is TRBJ2-1, the V gene TRBV29-1; the D gene is possibly TRBD1 (6 bases). The V end was cut by 6 bases, the J end by 10 bases, with 13 bases between. CDR3 length equals 11 residues. Germline V gene sequence: CDR1 SQVTM, CDR2 ANQGSEA. The CDR3 DNA sequence: TGCAGCGTGAGACAGGCCGGAGAGCAGTTCTTC. Its translation is CSVRQAGEQFF.

The CDR3 sequence is CSVGGQTIEQYF. The CDR3 bases are TGCAGCGTTGGGGGCCAGACTATCGAGCAGTACTTC. This rearrangement joins TRBV29-1 to TRBJ2-7, with D possibly being TRBD1 or TRBD2 (5 bases each). CDR1 and CDR2 (germline): SQVTM, ANQGSEA. This CDR3 comprises 12 residues. Between the trimmed V and J ends, which lost 4 bases and 6 bases, there was a span of 13 bases.

This clonotype was detected a few times. The chain recombines TRBV12-3 or TRBV12-4 with TRBJ1-1; D may be TRBD1 (5 bases). This CDR3 has 12 residues. Trimming took 4 bases from V and 5 from J, leaving 8 bases between them. The CDR3 spells CASSSGRTEAFF. As DNA, the CDR3 is TGTGCCAGCAGTTCAGGGCGGACTGAAGCTTTCTTT.

This clonotype has ten or more counts. This chain connects TRBV24-1 to TRBJ2-7; 7 nucleotides line up with TRBD1. Germline CDR1 and CDR2: KGHDR and SFDVKD. V shed 5 bases, J shed 2 bases, and the junction held 2 bases outside the gene matches. This CDR3 region has 13 residues. The CDR3 region is CATSAQGAYEQYF. The DNA for the CDR3 is TGTGCCACCAGTGCGCAGGGGGCCTACGAGCAGTACTTC.

The DNA for the CDR3 is TGTGCCAGCAGTCCAAGCGGGACAGGGGAGGGTCAGCCCCAGCATTTT. Translation gives CASSPSGTGEGQPQHF. The chain has TRBV12-3 or TRBV12-4 and TRBJ1-5; 10 nucleotides match TRBD1. CDR3 length equals 16 residues. Trimming took 5 bases from V and 6 from J; bases not matched to a gene: 10.

This clonotype has a handful of counts. The V and J genes are TRBV5-6 and TRBJ2-7; 7 bases agree with TRBD1. The V gene end was trimmed by 4 bases and the J gene end by 3 bases; junction bases not matched to a gene: 4. Germline CDR1 is SGHDT and CDR2 is YYEEEE. The CDR3 is 13 residues long. CDR3 loop: CASSGGQNYEQYF. CDR3 DNA: TGTGCCAGCAGCGGGGGACAGAACTACGAGCAGTACTTC. Using reference TRBV5-6 and TRBJ2-7 for the parts outside the CDR3, the full variable domain is DAGVTQSPTHLIKTRGQQVTLRCSPKSGHDTVSWYQQALGQGPQFIFQYYEEEERQRGNFPDRFSGHQFPNYSSELNVNALLLGDSALYLCASSGGQNYEQYFGPGTRLTVT.

This clonotype was seen a handful of times. The chain employs TRBV9 and TRBJ2-1; 7 bases agree with TRBD2. Germline V gene lookup returns CDR1 SGDLS and CDR2 YYNGEE. Trimming took 0 bases from V and 9 from J; bases not matched to a gene: 6. CDR3 length equals 14 residues. The CDR3 DNA is TGTGCCAGCAGCGTAGGGACTAGTTGGAGTGAGCAGTTCTTC. Protein product: CASSVGTSWSEQFF.

This clonotype was found a few times. The rearrangement links TRBV11-1 to TRBJ2-1, with D uncertain. The V end lost 3 bases, the J end lost 7 bases, and 13 bases lay between the germline ends. In germline, CDR1 is SGHAT, CDR2 FQDESV (reference sequence). CDR3 length: 14 amino acids. The CDR3 nucleotides are TGTGCCAGCAGCTTGGTTCAAGGGATTAATGAGCAGTTCTTC. This encodes CASSLVQGINEQFF.

This chain connects TRBV2 to TRBJ1-4; D ambiguous. Trimming left V 5 bases short and J 4 bases short, with 11 bases between. In germline, CDR1 is SNHLY, CDR2 FYNNEI. The CDR3 is 14 residues long. In DNA form, the CDR3 reads TGTGCCAGCAGTTATCCGGGCAGTAATGAAAAACTGTTTTTT. It codes for CASSYPGSNEKLFF.